The present T cell receptor (beta chain) was sequenced within a study of OX40 agonist ivuxolimab in advanced cancers. Study-level background: Treatment of patients was with ivuxolimab, an agonistic anti-OX40 (CD134) antibody. Age averaged roughly 60 years (range roughly 23 to 85), and less than 85% were male. Enrollees could have had prior anti-PD-1, anti-PD-L1 or anti-CTLA-4 therapy, which approximately 38% had received. Broader study findings: Relative to CD4+, CD8+ T cells held more expanded clones on average.

The V and J ends lost 2 bases and 7 bases respectively, with 26 bases between them. This CDR3 is built from 18 residues. The germline CDR1 and CDR2 sequences are KGHSH and LQKENI. Profiling relied on immunoSEQ multiplex PCR, and the TCRdb table lists in-frame clones only, not all of them. The table has 55,000 to 65,000 clones, about 87% seen once; the top ten hold 0.37%. To note about this clone: Its antigen is still unknown.

The V gene is TRBV18, the J gene TRBJ1-2; possibly TRBD1 for D (6 bases). This clonotype was sampled from an adult with an advanced solid tumor such as melanoma, head and neck, liver or kidney cancer. Sequenced here: CD4+ or CD8+ T cells sorted from blood, sampled in a trial of the OX40 agonist ivuxolimab. CDR3 nucleotides: TGTGCCAGCTCACCAGGGGGGGCACCTGATCCCTCCTTGTCTGGCTACACCTTC. Its translation: CASSPGGAPDPSLSGYTF.